This is a list of T cell receptor beta chains from one sample in a study of identical twins. TCRdb re-derived calls from the 5' RACE reads in MiXCR, one entry per CDR3 protein. This sample has some 300,000 distinct CDR3 sequences, with around 12% found just once. This same sample was also part of a study on yellow fever vaccine responses in identical twins.

Input material: CD8+ T cells sorted from blood. The receptors originated from a woman younger than 30 in good health. The CDR3 runs from the conserved cysteine through the conserved F or W. Fields, in order: clone size, J gene, V gene, D gene, CDR3 DNA, CDR3 protein. D genes are given only for firm matches. Clone sizes are given selectively: once, few, many, or a class where the clone is expanded.

clone size: few; J gene: TRBJ2-1; V gene: TRBV7-9; D gene: TRBD2; CDR3 DNA: TGTGCCAGCAGCCCATATAGCGGGGGGGCAGGCGAGCAGTTCTTC; CDR3 protein: CASSPYSGGAGEQFF
clone size: few; J gene: TRBJ2-1; V gene: TRBV7-9; D gene: NA; CDR3 DNA: TGTGCCAGCAGGATAGGGCCGGGGGAGCAGTTCTTC; CDR3 protein: CASRIGPGEQFF
clone size: few; J gene: TRBJ1-2; V gene: TRBV10-3; D gene: NA; CDR3 DNA: TGTGCCATCAGCCACTCCTTGACCCCCCCACGCGGCTACACCTTC; CDR3 protein: CAISHSLTPPRGYTF
clone size: NA; J gene: TRBJ2-3; V gene: TRBV12-3/TRBV12-4; D gene: TRBD2; CDR3 DNA: TGTGCCAGCAGTTTAGATTGGATGGTACTAGCGGGATTCGTAGATACGCAGTATTTT; CDR3 protein: CASSLDWMVLAGFVDTQYF
clone size: NA; J gene: TRBJ2-7; V gene: TRBV28; D gene: NA; CDR3 DNA: TGTGCCAGCAGTTTCCCAATCGTGGTAGCGAGACATTACGAGCAGTACTTC; CDR3 protein: CASSFPIVVARHYEQYF
clone size: NA; J gene: TRBJ2-1; V gene: TRBV4-1; D gene: TRBD2; CDR3 DNA: TGCGCCAGCAGTCCCTCGACTGCTAGCGGGGGGGCGCGAGAGCAGTTCTTC; CDR3 protein: CASSPSTASGGAREQFF
clone size: NA; J gene: TRBJ2-1; V gene: TRBV7-2; D gene: NA; CDR3 DNA: TGTGCCAGCAGCTTAACCAGCTCGGGCAATGAGCAGTTCTTC; CDR3 protein: CASSLTSSGNEQFF
clone size: NA; J gene: TRBJ1-1; V gene: TRBV27; D gene: NA; CDR3 DNA: TGTGCCAGCAGTGGGGGGTCGAGGTTTGAAGCTTTCTTT; CDR3 protein: CASSGGSRFEAFF
clone size: NA; J gene: TRBJ2-7; V gene: TRBV9; D gene: TRBD1; CDR3 DNA: TGTGCCAGCAGCGCCAGACAGGGCTTGAGGGACGAGCAGTACTTC; CDR3 protein: CASSARQGLRDEQYF
clone size: once; J gene: TRBJ2-7; V gene: TRBV28; D gene: NA; CDR3 DNA: TGTGCCAGCAGCCTACTAAGGGGGGGGTACGAGCAGTACTTC; CDR3 protein: CASSLLRGGYEQYF
clone size: few; J gene: TRBJ1-2; V gene: TRBV7-9; D gene: NA; CDR3 DNA: TGTGCCAGCAGTTCCGACAGACACTACACCTTC; CDR3 protein: CASSSDRHYTF